This is a list of T cell receptor beta chains from one sample in a study of glioma-infiltrating T cells. A single record per CDR3 protein comes from TCRdb applying MiXCR to the multiplex PCR reads. Among roughly 120,000 distinct CDR3 sequences listed, approximately 23% were seen once. What was sequenced was glioma tissue, nonneoplastic brain tissue, or PBMCs (not recorded which). These receptors all come from a human donor with low-grade glioma or glioblastoma, undergoing nonglioma brain surgery, or in good health (not recorded which). CDR3s include the opening cysteine and the closing phenylalanine or tryptophan. Fields, in order: D gene, V gene, J gene, clone size, CDR3 protein, CDR3 DNA. The D gene is left open where the match is weak. Clone sizes are given selectively: once, few, many, or a class where the clone is expanded.

>-|TRBV28|TRBJ2-3|many
CASSLQDTSTDTQYF
TGTGCCAGCAGTTTGCAGGACACCTCGACAGATACGCAGTATTTT
>-|TRBV28|TRBJ2-7|many
CASKTSPYEQYF
TGTGCCAGCAAGACTAGTCCCTACGAGCAGTACTTC
>TRBD2|TRBV6-1|TRBJ2-1|many
CASSPGTSGTGEQFF
TGTGCCAGCAGCCCCGGGACTAGCGGGACAGGGGAGCAGTTCTTC
>-|TRBV12-3/TRBV12-4|TRBJ1-2|few
CASSILQGGGYTF
TGTGCCAGCAGTATCCTACAGGGCGGAGGCTACACCTTC
>-|TRBV30|TRBJ1-2|few
CAWSPYPGTARFVGYTF
TGTGCCTGGAGTCCTTACCCCGGGACGGCGCGATTCGTCGGCTACACCTTC
>-|TRBV24-1|TRBJ2-7|once
CATSDSDLKYQYF
TGTGCCACCAGTGATTCGGACCTGAAATATCAGTACTTC
>-|TRBV19|TRBJ2-3|many
CASSHTDTQYF
TGTGCCAGTAGTCACACAGATACGCAGTATTTT
>-|TRBV7-9|TRBJ2-5|many
CASSLEVLETQYF
TGTGCCAGCAGTTTGGAGGTGCTGGAGACCCAGTACTTC
>-|TRBV4-1|TRBJ1-5|many
CASSPLSPGSSNQPQHF
TGCGCCAGCAGCCCTCTAAGCCCAGGTTCCAGCAATCAGCCCCAGCATTTT
>-|TRBV24-1|TRBJ2-1|many
CATSDGGPRSHEQFF
TGTGCCACCAGTGACGGAGGGCCACGGTCCCATGAGCAGTTCTTC
>TRBD1|TRBV10-3|TRBJ2-5|many
CAIRAGQGTGIVQETQYF
TGTGCCATCAGAGCGGGACAGGGGACGGGTATCGTACAAGAGACCCAGTACTTC
>-|TRBV19|TRBJ2-6|-
CASTQLRSGANVLTF
TGTGCCAGTACCCAACTGCGCTCTGGGGCCAACGTCCTGACTTTC
>-|TRBV3-1|TRBJ2-1|few
CASSGQPGLAYNEQFF
TGTGCCAGCAGCGGGCAACCGGGACTGGCGTACAATGAGCAGTTCTTC
>-|TRBV4-3|TRBJ1-5|many
CASSQNQGSNQPQHF
TGCGCCAGCAGCCAGAACCAGGGGAGCAATCAGCCCCAGCATTTT
>TRBD2|TRBV27|TRBJ2-1|many
CASSPGLAGNEQFF
TGTGCCAGCAGCCCGGGACTAGCGGGGAATGAGCAGTTCTTC
>-|TRBV7-2|TRBJ1-4|many
CASSLRQIATNEKLFF
TGTGCCAGCAGCCTCAGACAGATCGCAACTAATGAAAAACTGTTTTTT
>-|TRBV29-1|TRBJ2-3|-
CSVKMGPDTQYF
TGCAGCGTTAAAATGGGCCCCGATACGCAGTATTTT
>-|TRBV24-1|TRBJ1-6|many
CATKSSYNSPLHF
TGTGCCACCAAGAGCTCCTATAATTCACCCCTCCACTTT
>-|TRBV29-1|TRBJ1-4|many
CSVGSINEKLFF
TGCAGCGTTGGCAGCATCAATGAAAAACTGTTTTTT
>TRBD2|TRBV10-3|TRBJ2-1|many
CAIRGLAGDNEQFF
TGTGCCATCAGGGGACTAGCGGGGGACAATGAGCAGTTCTTC
>-|TRBV5-1|TRBJ2-5|-
CVSSFGVAGNGETQYF
TGCGTCAGCAGCTTCGGCGTCGCGGGTAATGGAGAGACCCAGTACTTC
>-|TRBV6-6|TRBJ2-7|many
CASSYGAGHYEQYF
TGTGCCAGCAGTTACGGGGCAGGACACTACGAGCAGTACTTC
>-|TRBV29-1|TRBJ1-1|-
CSVAGVRPNTEAFF
TGCAGCGTGGCGGGAGTCAGGCCGAACACTGAAGCTTTCTTT
>TRBD1|TRBV29-1|TRBJ2-7|few
CSAAQGPSYEQYF
TGCAGCGCTGCACAGGGGCCCTCCTACGAGCAGTACTTC
>-|TRBV6-1|TRBJ2-1|many
CASSYDSKSNEQFF
TGTGCCAGCAGTTATGACTCGAAAAGCAATGAGCAGTTCTTC
>TRBD2|TRBV6-1|TRBJ2-7|many
CASRGLAVVSYEQYF
TGTGCCAGCAGGGGACTAGCGGTAGTTTCCTACGAGCAGTACTTC
>-|TRBV20-1|TRBJ2-7|many
CSARGMFSYEQYF
TGCAGTGCTAGGGGGATGTTCTCCTACGAGCAGTACTTC
>-|TRBV19|TRBJ2-7|few
CASSIARQYSYEQYF
TGTGCCAGTAGTATCGCCCGACAGTACTCCTACGAGCAGTACTTC
>-|TRBV9|TRBJ2-5|-
CASSARLDTETQYF
TGTGCCAGCAGCGCTAGACTAGATACAGAGACCCAGTACTTC
>TRBD2|TRBV7-3|TRBJ2-2|-
CASSAPSGEMFF
TGTGCCAGCAGCGCCCCCAGCGGGGAGATGTTTTTT
>-|TRBV4-2|TRBJ2-3|-
CASSQAYPFTDTQYF
TGTGCCAGCAGCCAAGCATACCCCTTCACAGATACGCAGTATTTT
>TRBD1|TRBV27|TRBJ2-7|many
CASSQSWTGIGEQYF
TGTGCCAGCAGTCAATCCTGGACAGGGATAGGCGAGCAGTACTTC
>TRBD1|TRBV28|TRBJ1-1|many
CASRTLTGGAWMNTEAFF
TGTGCCAGCAGGACTCTGACAGGGGGCGCTTGGATGAACACTGAAGCTTTCTTT
>TRBD2|TRBV2|TRBJ2-1|many
CASSEGGTRDEQFF
TGTGCCAGCAGTGAAGGCGGGACTAGGGATGAGCAGTTCTTC
>-|TRBV6-5|TRBJ2-7|-
CASSPEIVYEQYF
TGTGCCAGCAGCCCAGAGATAGTGTACGAGCAGTACTTC
>-|TRBV6-1|TRBJ2-1|few
CATTRVPLSYNEQFF
TGTGCCACAACTCGGGTCCCCCTCTCCTACAATGAGCAGTTCTTC
>-|TRBV7-9|TRBJ2-7|many
CASSLAPGDYEQYF
TGTGCCAGCAGCTTAGCGCCAGGGGACTACGAGCAGTACTTC
>-|TRBV4-2|TRBJ2-3|-
CASRQVQGTDTQYF
TGTGCCAGCAGACAAGTTCAGGGGACAGATACGCAGTATTTT
>TRBD2|TRBV4-1|TRBJ2-7|many
CASTRLGGDHEQYF
TGCGCCAGCACGCGTCTTGGGGGGGACCACGAGCAGTACTTC
>-|TRBV6-1|TRBJ1-1|many
CASSNPQPAEAFF
TGTGCCAGCAGCAACCCCCAACCCGCTGAAGCTTTCTTT
>-|TRBV15|TRBJ1-2|many
CATSRERTGYTF
TGTGCCACCAGCAGAGAACGGACTGGCTACACCTTC
>-|TRBV7-9|TRBJ1-4|-
CASSSFPGGEKLFF
TGTGCCAGCAGCTCCTTTCCGGGAGGTGAAAAACTGTTTTTT
>-|TRBV7-2|TRBJ2-2|many
CASSSSGTRGDGELFF
TGTGCCAGCAGTTCCTCCGGGACCCGTGGCGACGGGGAGCTGTTTTTT
>-|TRBV5-5|TRBJ1-5|few
CASRLGQPPNQPQHF
TGTGCCAGCCGCTTGGGACAACCACCCAATCAGCCCCAGCATTTT
>TRBD1|TRBV4-3|TRBJ2-1|many
CASSQGGQGSYNEQFF
TGCGCCAGCAGCCAAGGTGGACAGGGGTCCTACAATGAGCAGTTCTTC
>-|TRBV2|TRBJ1-5|many
CASNRNSNQPQHF
TGTGCCAGCAACCGAAATAGCAATCAGCCCCAGCATTTT
>-|TRBV10-2|TRBJ2-2|many
CASSVRRSTNTGELFF
TGCGCCAGCAGTGTCCGGCGCTCTACGAACACCGGGGAGCTGTTTTTT
>-|TRBV7-9|TRBJ1-4|many
CASSGQRSGEKLFF
TGTGCCAGCAGCGGACAGAGGAGTGGTGAAAAACTGTTTTTT
>-|TRBV18|TRBJ2-1|many
CASSPPADNEQFF
TGTGCCAGCTCACCACCCGCTGACAATGAGCAGTTCTTC
>-|TRBV15|TRBJ2-7|many
CATSRGGADSSYEQYF
TGTGCCACCAGCAGGGGGGGGGCGGACAGCTCCTACGAGCAGTACTTC
>TRBD1|TRBV7-9|TRBJ1-4|-
CASSLPGGGDEKLFF
TGTGCCAGCAGCTTGCCAGGGGGCGGGGATGAAAAACTGTTTTTT
>-|TRBV7-2|TRBJ2-1|many
CASSLGPGLSEQFF
TGTGCCAGCAGCTTAGGACCTGGACTCTCGGAGCAGTTCTTC
>TRBD2|TRBV27|TRBJ2-1|many
CASSPSGSGNKGFYNEQFF
TGTGCCAGCAGTCCCAGTGGAAGCGGGAACAAGGGGTTTTACAATGAGCAGTTCTTC